What follows are 11 T cell receptor beta chains derived from one specimen sequenced in a study of immune characterization of retroperitoneal liposarcoma. TCRdb re-analysed the PCR reads in MiXCR, keeping a single row per CDR3 protein. In the table there are 2,700 or so distinct CDR3 sequences, 45% of which are singletons. Sequencing was done on a sample of tumor tissue. These TCRs come from a male donor with retroperitoneal liposarcoma.

This clonotype came up a few times. The V gene is TRBV6-6, the J gene TRBJ2-1, with TRBD2 matching over 13 bases. The germline CDR1 and CDR2 sequences are MNHNY and SVGAGI (reference sequence). The length of the CDR3 is 17 residues. The J segment lost 7 bases and the V segment lost 2 bases, leaving 8 bases of the junction unmatched. The CDR3 loop is CASSYPLAGGGLNEQFF. In nucleotides, the CDR3 is TGTGCCAGCAGTTACCCACTAGCGGGAGGGGGGTTGAATGAGCAGTTCTTC.

This clonotype is large. In DNA, the CDR3 is TGTGCCAGCAGCTACAGGGGCGATAGCACAGATACGCAGTATTTT. Translated, it gives CASSYRGDSTDTQYF. The J gene is TRBJ2-3, the V gene TRBV11-1, with TRBD1 matching 7 bases. The V and J ends lost 4 bases and 0 bases, in that order; junction bases with no gene match: 4. CDR3 length: 15 residues. Germline V gene sequence: CDR1 SGHAT, CDR2 FQDESV (reference sequence).

The rearrangement uses TRBV6-1 and TRBJ2-1, with D maybe TRBD2 (5 bases). CDR1 is MNHNS and CDR2 is SASEGT in the germline V gene. V was shortened by 5 bases and J by 5 bases, with 22 bases between the two germline ends. This CDR3 spans 17 amino acids. The CDR3 is CASSPLLGLPGDNEQFF. CDR3 DNA sequence: TGTGCCAGCAGTCCGCTTTTGGGTTTGCCCGGGGACAATGAGCAGTTCTTC.

This clonotype ranks as medium-sized. The chain couples TRBV6-1 to TRBJ2-3, with TRBD1 as a possible D gene (6 bases). Trimming cost V 5 bases and J 8 bases, with 20 bases left between them. CDR1 and CDR2 from the germline V gene are MNHNS and SASEGT. This CDR3 contains 15 residues. This CDR3 reads CASSPGEGVRGTQYF. CDR3 nucleotide sequence: TGTGCCAGCAGTCCCGGCGAGGGGGTACGGGGTACGCAGTATTTT.

The chain has TRBV12-3 or TRBV12-4 and TRBJ2-5; D possibly corresponds to TRBD2 (5 bases). The CDR3 length is 16 residues. Trimming left V 6 bases short and J 5 bases short, with 22 bases between. CDR3: CASRYSMGSSLETQYF. The CDR3 bases are TGTGCCAGCAGATACTCTATGGGGAGCAGTTTGGAGACCCAGTACTTC.

The chain combines TRBV7-2 with TRBJ2-1, with 10 positions matching TRBD1. This CDR3 contains 14 residues. J gave up 6 bases and V 1 base, and 0 bases lay outside the gene matches. In germline, CDR1 is SGHTA, CDR2 FQGNSA. DNA of the CDR3: TGTGCCAGCAGCTTAGGGACAGGGGGCAATGAGCAGTTCTTC. It codes for CASSLGTGGNEQFF. Full variable domain (missing parts from reference TRBV7-2 and TRBJ2-1): GAGVSQSPSNKVTEKGKDVELRCDPISGHTALYWYRQSLGQGLEFLIYFQGNSAPDKSGLPSDRFSAERTGGSVSTLTIQRTQQEDSAVYLCASSLGTGGNEQFFGPGTRLTVL.

On this clonotype: One end of the junction is discordant with germline, which a read error may explain. V is TRBV6-6 and J is TRBJ2-3; TRBD2 matches 10 bases. The germline CDR1 and CDR2 sequences are MNHNY and SVGAGI (reference sequence). The CDR3 consists of 14 residues. The CDR3: CASSYVGSGREKFF. The CDR3 DNA reads TGTGCCAGCAGTTACGTGGGCAGCGGGAGGGAAAAGTTCTTC.

CDR3 loop: CASSSGLAGSYNEQFF. The CDR3 region has the DNA TGTGCCAGCAGTTCGGGACTAGCGGGATCCTACAATGAGCAGTTCTTC. The chain is built from TRBV6-1 and TRBJ2-1; TRBD2 aligns across 13 bases. This CDR3 comprises 16 residues. Germline loops: CDR1 MNHNS, CDR2 SASEGT. With V trimmed by 5 bases and J by 1 base, 2 bases remained unmatched.

This clonotype was seen a few times. The J gene is TRBJ2-1, the V gene TRBV12-3 or TRBV12-4; TRBD2 aligns across 7 bases. CDR3 length: 16 residues. V shed 3 bases, J shed 7 bases, and the junction held 12 bases outside the gene matches. The CDR3 DNA sequence: TGTGCCAGCAGTTTTAGCGGACTCTCGGGACTAAATGAGCAGTTCTTC. Its protein is CASSFSGLSGLNEQFF.

CDR3 protein: CASSLVREAEQYF. The DNA of the CDR3 is TGTGCCAGCAGCTTAGTGCGAGAAGCCGAGCAGTACTTC. V gene TRBV7-2 combines with J gene TRBJ2-1; D is unresolved. Matching the DNA end better, TRBJ2-7 makes the J call doubtful. The CDR3 loop spans 13 amino acids. The germline CDR1 and CDR2 sequences are SGHTA and FQGNSA.

The chain links TRBV12-3 or TRBV12-4 to TRBJ2-7; 8 bases map to TRBD1. The CDR3 is 14 residues long. The V gene end was trimmed by 7 bases and the J gene end by 1 base; junction bases not matched to a gene: 6. The DNA of the CDR3 is TGTGCCAGCACCACCGGGACAGGTTCCTACGAGCAGTACTTC. Protein sequence: CASTTGTGSYEQYF.